This TCR beta chain was documented in a study of regulatory T cells in long-lasting Graves disease. The table lists this clonotype with a few counts. Investigators prepared the TCR beta libraries by applying iRepertoire HTBI primers and Arm-PCR of CDR3 regions. In the original workflow: Gene usage covered 62 TRBV and 14 TRBJ segments. Each CDR3 protein gets one entry after TCRdb re-called the multiplex PCR reads with MiXCR. Clone size and V and J calls follow TCRdb, not the original study. Of about 460,000 distinct CDR3 sequences in the sample, 12% to 15% were seen once. This CDR3 comprises 13 residues. CDR1 is SGHVS and CDR2 is FNYEAQ in the germline V gene. Trimming shortened V by 6 bases and J by 6 bases, and 12 bases separated the two germline ends. Time point specified: newly diagnosed GD, antithyroid drugs for less than 3 months. From RNA extracted from PBMCs, the TCR library was made. These data are also associated with another study on T cells in Graves' hyperthyroidism and ophthalmopathy.

The sample in question was peripheral blood mononuclear cells (PBMCs), obtained at new diagnosis, from a patient treated with antithyroid drugs. The source is a woman aged 45-65 years with Graves disease. The chain combines TRBV7-6 with TRBJ1-5; D is unclear. The CDR3 sequence: CASSWGPGQPQHF. In nucleotides, the CDR3 is TGTGCCAGCAGTTGGGGTCCAGGTCAGCCCCAGCATTTT.